The clone carrying this T cell receptor (beta chain) is deemed medium-sized. The antigen remains unidentified. The sample is drawn from a study of vaccination and CD4 T cells after COVID-19. On the study more broadly: Six men and four women formed the convalescents, two being Hispanic. Overlapping SARS-CoV-2, HCoV-NL63, HCoV-OC43 and HCoV-229E spike peptides were used to stimulate cells.

This CDR3 comprises 13 residues. Time point specified: late sampling 161 to 241 days after vaccination in a few convalescent patients. Treatment defined: roughly 11-day PBMC culture with coronavirus spike peptide pools or control peptides (ViraFEST assay). Oncomine TCR Beta short-read sequencing was applied to DNA from cultured CD4+ T cells. TCRdb processed the PCR reads anew with MiXCR; each CDR3 protein has one entry. The data show 18,000 or so distinct CDR3 sequences, with about 45% seen just once and 17% held by the top ten. The source is a human donor who had recovered from COVID-19. The sequences come from CD4+ T cells from blood, cultured in vitro, collected about 7 months after SARS-CoV-2 vaccination. This chain links TRBV21-1 with TRBJ2-5; TRBD1, as called in the table, went unchecked against the DNA. TRBV21-1 is termed a pseudogene. CDR3 in amino acids: CASSGDVRETQYF. DNA for the CDR3: TGTGCCAGCAGCGGAGATGTCCGGGAGACCCAGTACTTC.